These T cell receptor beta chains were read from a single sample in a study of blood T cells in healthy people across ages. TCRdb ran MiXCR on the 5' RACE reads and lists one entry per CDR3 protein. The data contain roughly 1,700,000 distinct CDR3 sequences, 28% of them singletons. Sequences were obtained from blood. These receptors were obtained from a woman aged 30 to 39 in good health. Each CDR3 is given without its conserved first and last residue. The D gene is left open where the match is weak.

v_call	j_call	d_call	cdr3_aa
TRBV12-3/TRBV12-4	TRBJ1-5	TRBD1	AGRTGDQPQH
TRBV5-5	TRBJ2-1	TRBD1	ASSSPTGDRVFYNEQF
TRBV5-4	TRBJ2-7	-	ASSPKGWTEGSYEQY
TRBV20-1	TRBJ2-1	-	SAGHYNEQF
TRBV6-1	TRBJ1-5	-	ASSEHLNQPQH
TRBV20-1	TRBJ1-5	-	SASANRNSNQPQH
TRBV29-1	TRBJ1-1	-	SVRVQVEAF
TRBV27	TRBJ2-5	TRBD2	ASSWNSGAQETQY
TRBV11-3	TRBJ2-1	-	ASSLDMGTYNEQF
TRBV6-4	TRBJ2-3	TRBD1	ASRDRGTDTQY
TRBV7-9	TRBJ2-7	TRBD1	AGSPDRDEQY
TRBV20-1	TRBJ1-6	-	SARVGVGGSYNSPLH
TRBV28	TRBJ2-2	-	ASRGLIQGLGTGELF
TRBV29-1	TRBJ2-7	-	SVHGGQCYEQY
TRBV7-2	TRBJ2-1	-	ASSLGVGNHNEQF
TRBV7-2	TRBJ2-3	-	ASSLGQSGTDTQY
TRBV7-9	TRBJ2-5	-	ASSLIPVSRAIQETQY
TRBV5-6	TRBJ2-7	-	ASSLEGLGTYEQY
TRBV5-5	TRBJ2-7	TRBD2	ASRGLAGHYEQY
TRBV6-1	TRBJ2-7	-	ASSDERAGSTYEQY
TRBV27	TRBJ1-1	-	ASSLSEVGVTEAF
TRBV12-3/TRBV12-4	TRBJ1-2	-	ASCPGAEDYGYT
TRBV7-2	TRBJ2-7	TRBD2	ASRQPTSGINNEQY
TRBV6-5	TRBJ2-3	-	ASRRTGISTDTQY
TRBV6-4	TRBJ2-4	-	ASSGMSGDTQY
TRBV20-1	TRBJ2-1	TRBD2	SARTSEKRNEQF
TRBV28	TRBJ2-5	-	ASSNRDLSTQY
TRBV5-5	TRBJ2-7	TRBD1	ASSLRQGSYEQY
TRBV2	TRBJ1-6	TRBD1	ARRQGERSPLH
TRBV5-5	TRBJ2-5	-	ASAGGGLETQY
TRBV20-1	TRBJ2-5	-	SARQNILETQY
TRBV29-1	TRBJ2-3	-	SVVVPLSTDTQY
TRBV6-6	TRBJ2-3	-	ASSWLRRQLSTDTQY
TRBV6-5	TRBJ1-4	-	ASSRTRIPNEKLF
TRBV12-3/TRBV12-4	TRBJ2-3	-	ASSLPRRSTDTQY
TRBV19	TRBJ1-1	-	ASSIDKGSTEAF
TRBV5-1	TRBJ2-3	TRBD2	ASSAQTSGGRDTQY
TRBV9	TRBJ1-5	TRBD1	ASSVGDSHQPQH
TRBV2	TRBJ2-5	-	ASSDSVVDGETQY
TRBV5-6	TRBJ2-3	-	ASSFRPYTDTQY
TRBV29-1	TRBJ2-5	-	SAQDRGLGQETQY
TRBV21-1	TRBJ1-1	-	ASSPHRENTEAF
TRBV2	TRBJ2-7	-	ASSPDTGISYEQY
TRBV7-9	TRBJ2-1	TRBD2	ASSSPWSGSPDNEQF
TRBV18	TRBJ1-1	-	ASSPSVQGNTEAF
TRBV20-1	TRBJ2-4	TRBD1	SASPGQGKNIQY
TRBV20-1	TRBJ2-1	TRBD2	SAHSGASYNEQF
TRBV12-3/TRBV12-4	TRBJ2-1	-	ASSPRALDEQF
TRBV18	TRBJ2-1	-	ASSPLASNEQF
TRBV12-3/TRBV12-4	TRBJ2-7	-	ASSFSFYEQY
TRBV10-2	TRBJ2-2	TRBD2	ASEGGRANTGELF
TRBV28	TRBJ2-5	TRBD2	ASRPRGAGRETQY
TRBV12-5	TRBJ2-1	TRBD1	AGGFGDSSEQF